The next 6 T cell receptor beta chains were all read from a single sample in a study of control samples from healthy donors and cancer patients. Using immunoSEQ multiplex PCR, the repertoire was profiled, and TCRdb retains in-frame clones only, with some absent. The sample records under 40,000 clones, more than 70% being singletons. The sample taken for sequencing was PBMCs. The receptors here all came from a woman aged 60-75 years with lung cancer.

This rearrangement joins TRBV6-5 to TRBJ1-3, with TRBD1 identical over 7 bases. This CDR3 comprises 15 residues. Germline lookup yields CDR1 MNHEY and CDR2 SVGAGI. Trimming at V came to 6 bases and at J to 3 bases, leaving 8 bases not matched to a gene. The CDR3 loop reads CASSLVTGVGNTIYF. Here the CDR3 DNA reads TGTGCCAGCAGCCTCGTAACAGGGGTTGGAAACACCATATATTTT.

The rearrangement links TRBV2 to TRBJ1-4; the D is unclear. The CDR3 is 13 amino acids. CDR1 and CDR2 from the germline V gene are SNHLY and FYNNEI. Trimming took off 4 bases at V and 8 bases at J, with 11 bases between the two ends. CDR3 sequence (DNA): TGTGCCAGCAGTGTCGAGGCGCGGGAAAAACTGTTTTTT. Its protein product is CASSVEAREKLFF.

The V gene is TRBV18, the J gene TRBJ2-2, with 9 bases aligning to TRBD2. The CDR3 contains 15 residues. Unmatched junction bases numbered 8, after V lost 6 bases and J lost 6 bases. The V gene's germline CDR1 is KGHSH and CDR2 LQKENI. The CDR3 DNA reads as TGTGCCAGCTCTTTAGCGGGAGTAGAAGCCGGGGAGCTGTTTTTT. It codes for CASSLAGVEAGELFF.

CDR3 nucleotide sequence: TGTGCCAGCAGTGTAACCACAGGGGTAGGACGGTACACCTTC. Translating gives CASSVTTGVGRYTF. J is TRBJ1-2 and V is TRBV6-4, with 7 bases identical to TRBD1. Unmatched junction bases numbered 13, after V lost 4 bases and J lost 11 bases. The CDR3 is made up of 14 amino acids. The germline V gene encodes CDR1 MRHNA and CDR2 SNTAGT.

This clone was seen a single time. The V gene is TRBV18, the J gene TRBJ1-4; D may be TRBD1 (5 bases). The germline CDR1 and CDR2 sequences are KGHSH and LQKENI. The CDR3 sequence is 14 residues long. Trimming left V 3 bases short and J 8 bases short, with 13 bases between. In DNA, the CDR3 is TGTGCCAGCTCACCCGGGGTTAGGGACGAAAAACTGTTTTTT. Amino acid sequence: CASSPGVRDEKLFF.

The genes are TRBV7-9 and TRBJ1-1; the D is unclear. The germline V gene encodes CDR1 SEHNR and CDR2 FQNEAQ (reference sequence). V dropped 1 base and J dropped 4 bases, with 1 base sitting between them. This CDR3 comprises 11 residues. CDR3 amino acids: CASSLVTEAFF. The CDR3 nucleotides are TGTGCCAGCAGCTTAGTCACTGAAGCTTTCTTT.